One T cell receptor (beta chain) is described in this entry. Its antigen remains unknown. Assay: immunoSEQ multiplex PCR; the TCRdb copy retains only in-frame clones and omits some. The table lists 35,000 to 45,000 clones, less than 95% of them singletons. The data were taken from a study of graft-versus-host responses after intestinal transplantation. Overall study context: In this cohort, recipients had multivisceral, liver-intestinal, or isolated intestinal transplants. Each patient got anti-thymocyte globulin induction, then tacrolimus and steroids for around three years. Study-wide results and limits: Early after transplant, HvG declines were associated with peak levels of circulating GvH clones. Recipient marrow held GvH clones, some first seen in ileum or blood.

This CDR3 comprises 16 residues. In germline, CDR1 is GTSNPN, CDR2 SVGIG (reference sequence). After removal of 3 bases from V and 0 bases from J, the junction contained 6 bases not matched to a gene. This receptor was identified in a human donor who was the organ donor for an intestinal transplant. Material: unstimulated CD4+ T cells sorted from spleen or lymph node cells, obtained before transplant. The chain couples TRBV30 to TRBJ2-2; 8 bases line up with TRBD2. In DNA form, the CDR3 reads TGTGCCTGGAGGAGAACGGGGGGGGCGAACACCGGGGAGCTGTTTTTT. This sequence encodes CAWRRTGGANTGELFF.